A single sample is the source of the 14 T cell receptor beta chains below, sequenced in a study of CD8 T cells in Susac syndrome. Reverse transcription of roughly 0.45 to 1 ug RNA used random hexamers. TCRdb re-called the immunoSEQ multiplex PCR reads through MiXCR, storing one row per CDR3 protein. Of around 26,000 distinct CDR3 sequences in the sample, around 95% were seen once. The sequenced material came from CD8+ T cells from PBMCs. These receptor sequences come from a human donor in good health.

The genes are TRBV13 and TRBJ2-5; no reliable D call. V lost 0 bases, J lost 5 bases, and 13 bases lay in between. The CDR3 loop spans 15 amino acids. Germline V gene lookup returns CDR1 PRHDT and CDR2 FYEKMQ (reference sequence). CDR3: CASSLGVRASETQYF. CDR3 DNA sequence: TGTGCCAGCAGCTTAGGAGTTAGAGCTTCGGAGACCCAGTACTTC.

This chain connects TRBV20-1 to TRBJ2-5; D is perhaps TRBD1 (6 bases). Germline V gene data show CDR1 as DFQATT and CDR2 as SNEGSKA (reference sequence). V dropped 1 base and J dropped 9 bases, with 12 bases sitting between them. The CDR3 has 12 amino acids. Here the CDR3 DNA reads TGCAGTGCTAGAGGATCAGCAGGGGCCCAGTACTTC. It codes for CSARGSAGAQYF.

This chain uses TRBV6-2 or TRBV6-3 with TRBJ1-1, with D possibly being TRBD1 (5 bases). Trimming shortened V by 2 bases and J by 5 bases, and 15 bases separated the two germline ends. The CDR3 loop spans 15 amino acids. In germline, CDR1 is MNHEY, CDR2 SVGEGT. The CDR3 loop is CASSYELTEGTEAFF. CDR3 bases: TGTGCCAGCAGTTACGAGCTGACAGAGGGGACTGAAGCTTTCTTT.

The chain uses TRBV6-2 or TRBV6-3 and TRBJ2-7; D ambiguous. Germline lookup yields CDR1 MNHEY and CDR2 SVGEGT. CDR3 length: 13 residues. V lost 6 bases and J lost 7, with 16 bases in between. Here the CDR3 reads CASSPSPAREQYF. The CDR3 DNA reads as TGTGCCAGCAGCCCCAGCCCAGCGAGGGAGCAGTACTTC.

This chain connects TRBV29-1 to TRBJ1-2; D remains ambiguous. CDR1 and CDR2 (germline): SQVTM, ANQGSEA. CDR3 length equals 15 residues. V gave up 5 bases and J gave up 3 bases, with 19 bases separating them. CDR3 region: CSVYGPTPRDYGYTF. CDR3 DNA: TGCAGCGTTTATGGGCCCACTCCTCGGGACTATGGCTACACCTTC.

V and J are TRBV7-2 and TRBJ2-7; TRBD2 agrees at 10 bases. With V trimmed by 7 bases and J by 7 bases, 10 bases remained unmatched. CDR1 and CDR2 (germline): SGHTA, FQGNSA. The length of the CDR3 is 14 residues. CDR3 amino acids: CASKPSGGTSEQYF. DNA of the CDR3: TGTGCCAGCAAACCTAGCGGGGGAACCTCGGAGCAGTACTTC. The whole variable domain, remainder taken from reference TRBV7-2 and TRBJ2-7, is GAGVSQSPSNKVTEKGKDVELRCDPISGHTALYWYRQSLGQGLEFLIYFQGNSAPDKSGLPSDRFSAERTGGSVSTLTIQRTQQEDSAVYLCASKPSGGTSEQYFGPGTRLTVT.

This clonotype was detected once. The V call is TRBV10-2, the J call TRBJ2-6, with D unresolved. This CDR3 contains 14 residues. CDR1 is WSHSY, CDR2 SAAADI, per germline. The V and J ends lost 3 bases and 2 bases respectively, with 5 bases between them. The CDR3 region has the DNA TGCGCCAGCAGTGACCGAACTGGGGCCAACGTCCTGACTTTC. It yields the protein CASSDRTGANVLTF.

The chain has TRBV4-1 and TRBJ1-2; D call uncertain. The V gene lost 4 bases and the J gene lost 2 bases, with 11 bases spanning the gap. Germline V gene data show CDR1 as MGHRA and CDR2 as YSYEKL. The CDR3 totals 14 residues. The CDR3 spells CASSPLDANYGYTF. CDR3 DNA: TGCGCCAGCAGCCCCCTCGACGCCAACTATGGCTACACCTTC.

V gene TRBV5-1 combines with J gene TRBJ2-6; 7 bases are shared with TRBD1. CDR1 SGHRS and CDR2 YFSETQ come from the germline V gene. The CDR3 runs 17 residues. With 0 bases clipped from V and 0 bases from J, the junction kept 3 bases outside the gene matches. The chain's CDR3 is CASSLENRGSGANVLTF. The CDR3 DNA sequence: TGCGCCAGCAGCTTGGAGAACAGGGGCTCTGGGGCCAACGTCCTGACTTTC.

The chain uses TRBV27 and TRBJ1-4; 8 bases are shared with TRBD1. Per the germline V gene, CDR1 is MNHEY and CDR2 is SMNVEV (reference sequence). Trimming took 6 bases from V and 9 from J; bases not matched to a gene: 6. The CDR3 has 13 amino acids. The CDR3 spells CASSPGQGKKLFF. The DNA for the CDR3 is TGTGCCAGCAGCCCTGGACAGGGCAAAAAACTGTTTTTT. Complete variable domain (other parts from reference TRBV27 and TRBJ1-4): EAQVTQNPRYLITVTGKKLTVTCSQNMNHEYMSWYRQDPGLGLRQIYYSMNVEVTDKGDVPEGYKVSRKEKRNFPLILESPSPNQTSLYFCASSPGQGKKLFFGSGTQLSVL.

The chain joins TRBV4-3 to TRBJ2-6; D unresolved. The germline V gene has CDR1 LGHNA and CDR2 YSLEER. Trimming pared 0 bases from V and 0 bases from J, leaving 12 bases between. The CDR3 totals 18 residues. CDR3 coding DNA: TGCGCCAGCAGCCAAGATAAGGGTACCCCCTCTGGGGCCAACGTCCTGACTTTC. Translated: CASSQDKGTPSGANVLTF.

The chain recombines TRBV14 with TRBJ2-7, with TRBD1 identical over 7 bases. The trim removed 3 bases at V and 7 bases at J, leaving 6 bases unmatched. Germline V gene data show CDR1 as SGHDN and CDR2 as FVKESK. The CDR3 covers 13 residues. DNA for the CDR3: TGTGCCAGCAGCCAGACAGGGTGGGGAGAGCAGTACTTC. Encoded protein: CASSQTGWGEQYF.

This clonotype was counted a few times. The chain joins TRBV6-1 to TRBJ2-6; D ambiguous. The CDR3 is made up of 14 amino acids. The germline V gene has CDR1 MNHNS and CDR2 SASEGT. V lost 7 bases and J 0 bases, leaving 7 bases between the germline ends. This CDR3 is CASISGSGANVLTF. For the CDR3, the DNA is TGTGCCAGCATTAGTGGCTCTGGGGCCAACGTCCTGACTTTC.

The V call is TRBV4-1, the J call TRBJ1-6; D unclear. Germline loops: CDR1 MGHRA, CDR2 YSYEKL. The CDR3 consists of 15 residues. The ends were cut back, 0 bases at V and 8 bases at J, with 11 bases in the middle. The CDR3 is CASSQEPVNYSPLHF. DNA of the CDR3: TGCGCCAGCAGCCAAGAGCCGGTTAATTATTCACCCCTCCACTTT.